This entry lists 8 T cell receptor beta chains sequenced from one sample in a study of control samples from healthy donors and cancer patients. The protocol was immunoSEQ multiplex PCR, while the TCRdb copy is restricted to in-frame clones and leaves out a portion. The table records some 94,000 clones, about 88% of them present only once. Sequencing input: blood. The receptor set was obtained from a woman aged 45-65 years in good health.

CDR3 in amino acids: CASSFSLAGGETQYF. DNA of the CDR3: TGTGCCAGCAGCTTCTCCTTGGCGGGAGGGGAGACCCAGTACTTC. The chain carries TRBV11-3 and TRBJ2-5; 9 bases match TRBD2. Germline V gene lookup returns CDR1 SGHNT and CDR2 YENEEA. V dropped 3 bases and J dropped 5; count of bases not matched to a gene: 7. The CDR3 is 15 amino acids.

The rearrangement links TRBV7-9 to TRBJ1-1; unclear D gene. Germline V gene sequence: CDR1 SEHNR, CDR2 FQNEAQ (reference sequence). The CDR3 covers 16 residues. Trimming removed 5 bases from V and 4 bases from J, with 20 bases in between. CDR3 loop: CASSPGPGSAGTEAFF. The DNA of the CDR3 is TGTGCCAGCAGCCCCGGCCCGGGATCCGCGGGCACTGAAGCTTTCTTT.

The chain joins TRBV5-4 to TRBJ2-1; 11 nucleotides match TRBD2. Germline CDR1 SGHNT, CDR2 YYREEE (reference sequence). With 4 bases clipped from V and 3 bases from J, the junction kept 9 bases outside the gene matches. The CDR3 has 17 amino acids. The CDR3 protein is CASSRGGSGRVYNEQFF. Here the CDR3 DNA reads TGTGCCAGCAGCCGGGGCGGTAGCGGGAGGGTCTACAATGAGCAGTTCTTC.

The chain is built from TRBV5-4 and TRBJ1-1; 9 bases map to TRBD1. Germline V CDR1 and CDR2: SGHNT, YYREEE (reference sequence). Losses at the gene ends were 4 bases for V and 2 bases for J; bases not matched to a gene: 6. The CDR3 is 15 residues long. The CDR3 region has the DNA TGTGCCAGCAGCCGTAATACAGGGGGCAACACTGAAGCTTTCTTT. It encodes CASSRNTGGNTEAFF. Supplemented by reference TRBV5-4 and TRBJ1-1, the full variable domain reads ETGVTQSPTHLIKTRGQQVTLRCSSQSGHNTVSWYQQALGQGPQFIFQYYREEENGRGNFPPRFSGLQFPNYSSELNVNALELDDSALYLCASSRNTGGNTEAFFGQGTRLTVV.

The rearrangement joins TRBV4-3 to TRBJ1-2, with TRBD1 identical over 10 bases. The germline V gene encodes CDR1 LGHNA and CDR2 YSLEER. The junction had 4 bases not matched to a gene; V was cut back by 2 bases and J by 1 base. This CDR3 is built from 16 residues. CDR3: CASSQFGTGDNYGYTF. In nucleotides, the CDR3 is TGCGCCAGCAGCCAATTCGGGACAGGGGATAACTATGGCTACACCTTC.

The genes are TRBV7-3 and TRBJ1-1; D is unclear. Germline-derived CDR1 and CDR2 are SGHTA and FQGTGA. The CDR3 has 15 residues. The V end lost 0 bases, the J end lost 2 bases, and 10 bases lay between the germline ends. The CDR3 protein is CASSLTYRSNTEAFF. The CDR3 coding sequence is TGTGCCAGCAGCTTAACTTACAGATCCAACACTGAAGCTTTCTTT. Looking up the rest from reference TRBV7-3 and TRBJ1-1 gives the full variable domain: GAGVSQTPSNKVTEKGKYVELRCDPISGHTALYWYRQSLGQGPEFLIYFQGTGAADDSGLPNDRFFAVRPEGSVSTLKIQRTERGDSAVYLCASSLTYRSNTEAFFGQGTRLTVV.

J is TRBJ1-2 and V is TRBV5-5, with D possibly matching TRBD1 (6 bases). The CDR3 has 14 amino acids. Germline CDR1 SGHKS, CDR2 YYEKEE (reference sequence). Trimming took off 4 bases at V and 8 bases at J, with 18 bases between the two ends. CDR3 DNA sequence: TGTGCCAGCAGCCTCTCCTGGGGGGGCGAAGGCTACACCTTC. Translation gives CASSLSWGGEGYTF.

A few counts support this clone. V and J are TRBV13 and TRBJ2-7, with 9 bases fitting TRBD1. Germline assignment: CDR1 PRHDT and CDR2 FYEKMQ (reference sequence). V shed 1 base, J shed 4 bases, and the junction held 17 bases outside the gene matches. This CDR3 is 19 amino acids long. CDR3 in amino acids: CASSLEGGGQGKSGYEQYF. DNA of the CDR3: TGTGCCAGCAGCTTAGAAGGGGGTGGACAGGGGAAATCTGGGTACGAGCAGTACTTC.